The 12 T cell receptor beta chains in this list originate from one sample, sequenced in a study of blood T cell repertoires in COVID-19. Profiling relied on immunoSEQ multiplex PCR, and the TCRdb table lists in-frame clones only, not all of them. The sample includes over 20,000 clones, over 60% of them seen just once. The specimen was peripheral blood. Every receptor here comes from a woman older than 75 with acute or convalescent COVID-19.

The chain uses TRBV5-1 and TRBJ1-4; 8 nucleotides agree with TRBD1. The CDR3 has 15 amino acids. CDR1 is SGHRS, CDR2 YFSETQ, per germline. V gave up 0 bases and J gave up 7 bases; unmatched junction bases: 5. The CDR3 protein is CASSLAQGASEKLFF. The CDR3 coding sequence is TGCGCCAGCAGCTTGGCCCAGGGGGCCTCTGAAAAACTGTTTTTT. Combining the CDR3 with reference TRBV5-1 and TRBJ1-4 gives the whole variable domain KAGVTQTPRYLIKTRGQQVTLSCSPISGHRSVSWYQQTPGQGLQFLFEYFSETQRNKGNFPGRFSGRQFSNSRSEMNVSTLELGDSALYLCASSLAQGASEKLFFGSGTQLSVL.

This clone came up a few times. The chain has TRBV28 and TRBJ2-7; 13 positions match TRBD2. Germline CDR1 and CDR2: MDHEN and SYDVKM. The CDR3 extends over 15 amino acids. V shed 6 bases and J 7 bases; nucleotides not matched to a gene: 9. CDR3 loop: CASRPTSGGASEQYF. The CDR3, as DNA: TGTGCCAGCAGACCTACTAGCGGGGGGGCGAGTGAGCAGTACTTC.

The CDR3 here is CASRDRKETQYF. The DNA of the CDR3 is TGTGCCAGTAGGGACAGGAAAGAGACCCAGTACTTC. V usage is TRBV19 and J usage is TRBJ2-5; 7 nucleotides line up with TRBD1. Germline values: CDR1 LNHDA, CDR2 SQIVND (reference sequence). Trimming took 6 bases from V and 3 from J; bases not matched to a gene: 1. The CDR3 has 12 residues.

The chain links TRBV5-1 to TRBJ1-2; D not resolved. The CDR3 contains 13 residues. The germline V gene has CDR1 SGHRS and CDR2 YFSETQ. V shed 1 base and J shed 7 bases, with 11 bases lying between them. CDR3 DNA sequence: TGCGCCAGCAGCTTGAGTCTTGAGGGTGGCTACACCTTC. Translated: CASSLSLEGGYTF.

V and J are TRBV6-1 and TRBJ1-2; D is ambiguous. The CDR3 sequence is 14 residues long. V gave up 1 base and J gave up 3 bases, with 9 bases separating them. The germline V gene has CDR1 MNHNS and CDR2 SASEGT. The CDR3 coding sequence is TGTGCCAGCAGTGAAGGGAGCGGACACTATGGCTACACCTTC. As protein: CASSEGSGHYGYTF.

The chain uses TRBV6-5 and TRBJ1-2; 7 nucleotides match TRBD1. This CDR3 is built from 14 residues. Germline-derived CDR1 and CDR2 are MNHEY and SVGAGI. Trimming took 8 bases from V and 4 from J; bases not matched to a gene: 10. Here the CDR3 DNA reads TGTGCCAGCTCGCTCAGGGGGTCGGCCTATGGCTACACCTTC. Its translation: CASSLRGSAYGYTF.

This clone was detected many times. V usage is TRBV11-2 and J usage is TRBJ2-1; TRBD2 might be the D (6 bases). The CDR3 sequence is 15 residues long. Trimming left V 1 base short and J 9 bases short, with 16 bases between. Germline values: CDR1 SGHAT, CDR2 FQNNGV. CDR3 bases: TGTGCCAGCAGCTTAGTGGCGGGGACTGCTGGTGAGCAGTTCTTC. Translated, it gives CASSLVAGTAGEQFF.

This chain uses TRBV5-5 with TRBJ1-1; D may be TRBD1 (5 bases). The CDR3 runs 14 residues. Germline-derived CDR1 and CDR2 are SGHKS and YYEKEE (reference sequence). The V gene lost 5 bases and the J gene lost 0 bases, with 11 bases spanning the gap. The CDR3 loop is CASSRQRLNTEAFF. The CDR3, as DNA: TGTGCCAGCAGTAGACAGAGATTGAACACTGAAGCTTTCTTT.

The CDR3 DNA is TGCGCCAGCAGCAGAGGGGGTGGGAGCTATGGCTACACCTTC. Amino acids: CASSRGGGSYGYTF. This chain joins TRBV5-1 and TRBJ1-2; tentatively, D is TRBD1 (6 bases). The CDR3 is made up of 14 amino acids. The germline V gene has CDR1 SGHRS and CDR2 YFSETQ. The ends were cut back, 4 bases at V and 4 bases at J, with 14 bases in the middle.

The J gene is TRBJ2-2, the V gene TRBV3-1 (or the pseudogene TRBV3-2), with TRBD2 identical over 8 bases. The germline V gene encodes CDR1 LGHDT and CDR2 YNNKEL (reference sequence). There are 12 residues in the CDR3. With V trimmed by 4 bases and J by 8 bases, 0 bases remained unmatched. The CDR3 DNA follows: TGTGCCAGCAGCCTAGCGGGAGGGGAGCTGTTTTTT. This gives the protein CASSLAGGELFF.

The V and J genes are TRBV7-8 and TRBJ2-6, with D unclear. With 1 base removed from V and 0 bases from J, the gap between germline ends came to 4 bases. The CDR3 is 15 residues long. The germline gives CDR1 SGHVS, CDR2 FQNEAQ. The CDR3 nucleotides are TGTGCCAGCAGCTTAGACAGCTCTGGGGCCAACGTCCTGACTTTC. Residues: CASSLDSSGANVLTF.

The gene calls are TRBV24-1 and TRBJ1-1; TRBD1 agrees at 11 bases. Trimming removed 4 bases from V and 4 bases from J; junction bases left unmatched: 4. CDR1 KGHDR and CDR2 SFDVKD come from the germline V gene. The CDR3 extends over 15 amino acids. In DNA form, the CDR3 reads TGTGCCACCAGTGACCGGGGACAGGGGGTCACTGAAGCTTTCTTT. It translates to CATSDRGQGVTEAFF.